This TCR beta chain stems from a study of regulatory T cells in long-lasting Graves disease. Arm-PCR of CDR3 regions and iRepertoire HTBI primers were used to build TCR beta libraries. Each CDR3 protein gets one entry after TCRdb re-called the multiplex PCR reads with MiXCR. The table includes approximately 540,000 distinct CDR3 sequences, approximately 12% detected once. The ends lost 4 bases at V and 5 bases at J; junction bases unmatched: 11. Germline-derived CDR1 and CDR2 are SGHVS and FQNEAQ. CDR3 length: 16 amino acids. Regarding time point: newly diagnosed GD, antithyroid drugs for less than 3 months. PBMC RNA was the source of the TCR library. The data were also submitted as part of a second study, on T cells in Graves' hyperthyroidism and ophthalmopathy. That investigation notes: Primed by the HTBI set, a first-round RT-PCR was run on the TCR CDR3.

Sequencing was performed on peripheral blood mononuclear cells (PBMCs), taken at new diagnosis, from a patient treated with antithyroid drugs. The source of this sequence is a woman in her twenties or thirties with Graves disease. The rearrangement uses TRBV7-8 and TRBJ2-5; TRBD2 aligns across 9 bases. The CDR3 sequence: CASSYRGLAGLETQYF. CDR3 DNA: TGTGCCAGCAGCTACAGAGGGCTAGCGGGACTGGAGACCCAGTACTTC.